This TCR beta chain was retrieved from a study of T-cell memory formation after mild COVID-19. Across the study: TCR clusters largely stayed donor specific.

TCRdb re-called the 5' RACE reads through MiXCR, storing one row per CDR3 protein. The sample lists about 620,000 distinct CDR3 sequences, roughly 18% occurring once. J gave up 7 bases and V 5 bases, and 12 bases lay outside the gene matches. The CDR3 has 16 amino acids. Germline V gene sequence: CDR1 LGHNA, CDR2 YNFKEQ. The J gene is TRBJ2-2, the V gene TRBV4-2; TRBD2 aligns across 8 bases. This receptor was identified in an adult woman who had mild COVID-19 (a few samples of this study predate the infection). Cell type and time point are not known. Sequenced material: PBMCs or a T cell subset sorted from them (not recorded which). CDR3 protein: CASSELAGPGHGELFF. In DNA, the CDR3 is TGTGCCAGCAGCGAATTAGCGGGACCCGGGCACGGGGAGCTGTTTTTT.